The rows below give T cell receptor beta chains drawn from one sample of a study of T cell responses to AZD1222 COVID-19 vaccine. Assay: immunoSEQ multiplex PCR; the TCRdb copy retains only in-frame clones and omits some. The sample has fewer than 120,000 clones; 85% to 95% are singletons. The specimen comprised peripheral blood, sampled on day 0 of AZD1222 vaccination. The receptors were sampled from an adult in good health. Both conserved end residues are part of each CDR3. Fields, in order: CDR3 length, V gene, D gene, clone size, J gene, CDR3 DNA, CDR3 protein. A D gene is named only where the DNA matches it firmly. The size of a clone is reported for some rows only, either as once, few or many, or as a class for expanded clones.

15	TRBV27	TRBD1	-	TRBJ1-2	TGTGCCAGCAGTTATTTCCCGGGACAGGGCTATGGCTACACCTTC	CASSYFPGQGYGYTF
15	TRBV7-9	-	-	TRBJ1-2	TGTGCCAGCAGCTTAGCGCTGGGAGTGGAGTATGGCTACACCTTC	CASSLALGVEYGYTF
12	TRBV28	-	-	TRBJ1-1	TGTGCCAGCAGTCTTCCCGGGGCAGAAGCTTTCTTT	CASSLPGAEAFF
16	TRBV27	-	-	TRBJ2-3	TGTGCCAGCAGCCCCAAGGGATCAAAGATGACGGATACGCAGTATTTT	CASSPKGSKMTDTQYF
14	TRBV16	-	-	TRBJ1-2	TGTGCCAGCAGCCAATCTAGGACAGACTATGGCTACACCTTC	CASSQSRTDYGYTF
15	TRBV15	TRBD1	-	TRBJ1-4	TGTGCCACCAGCAGAGGACAGGGAGCTAATGAAAAACTGTTTTTT	CATSRGQGANEKLFF
14	TRBV2	-	-	TRBJ2-2	TGTGCCAGCAGCAGAGGGGGGGGCACCGGGGAGCTGTTTTTT	CASSRGGGTGELFF
17	TRBV4-1	TRBD2	-	TRBJ2-7	TGCGCCAGCAGCCAAGGACGGGTGCGGGGGGGTAGCTACGAGCAGTACTTC	CASSQGRVRGGSYEQYF
13	TRBV28	TRBD1	-	TRBJ2-7	TGTGCCAGCAGTCCAACAGGGGAGTGGGAGCAGTACTTC	CASSPTGEWEQYF
14	TRBV4-1	-	-	TRBJ1-4	TGCGCCAGCAGCCAACCCGGCGGATCAGAAAAACTGTTTTTT	CASSQPGGSEKLFF
13	TRBV6-5	-	-	TRBJ1-1	TGTGCCAGCACCCCGGGGGGCACCACTGAAGCTTTCTTT	CASTPGGTTEAFF
12	TRBV30	-	-	TRBJ2-5	TGTGCCTGGAGTAGCGGTGGGAAGACCCAGTACTTC	CAWSSGGKTQYF
16	TRBV6-5	-	-	TRBJ2-7	TGTGCCAGCAGTTACGACTTCCCAGGGCCTTCCTACGAGCAGTACTTC	CASSYDFPGPSYEQYF
15	TRBV21-1	-	-	TRBJ1-1	TGTGCCAGCAGCAAGTTACACCGAATGAACACTGAAGCTTTCTTT	CASSKLHRMNTEAFF
14	TRBV19	-	-	TRBJ1-2	TGTGCCAGTAGTAGAGGGACGCCTAACTATGGCTACACCTTC	CASSRGTPNYGYTF
14	TRBV27	-	-	TRBJ1-5	TGTGCCAGCAGTAGCGGTAATAGCAATCAGCCCCAGCATTTT	CASSSGNSNQPQHF
14	TRBV7-9	TRBD1	once	TRBJ1-1	TGTGCCAGCAGCTTCGGGGACAGGGGACCTGAAGCTTTCTTT	CASSFGDRGPEAFF
14	TRBV5-1	TRBD1	-	TRBJ1-1	TGCGCCAGCAGCCAAGGGACAGCCAACACTGAAGCTTTCTTT	CASSQGTANTEAFF
15	TRBV27	-	-	TRBJ2-7	TGTGCCAGCAGTTTATTTGGGACGGACCCCTACGAGCAGTACTTC	CASSLFGTDPYEQYF
14	TRBV5-4	-	-	TRBJ2-4	TGTGCCAGCAGCTTGCAGTCGACTAAAAACATTCAGTACTTC	CASSLQSTKNIQYF
18	TRBV28	TRBD1	-	TRBJ1-5	TGTGCCAGTGCCTCCGGGACAGGTCCCGTTAGGAGCAATCAGCCCCAGCATTTT	CASASGTGPVRSNQPQHF
16	TRBV11-2	TRBD1	-	TRBJ2-5	TGTGCCAGCAGCTCCCAGGGGGCGCGGGTCCAAGAGACCCAGTACTTC	CASSSQGARVQETQYF
12	TRBV7-9	-	-	TRBJ2-2	TGTGCCAGCAGCCCAATCTCCGGGGAGCTGTTTTTT	CASSPISGELFF
14	TRBV28	-	-	TRBJ1-2	TGTGCCAGCAGTTTGGCCAGGGGTTCCTATGGCTACACCTTC	CASSLARGSYGYTF
12	TRBV27	-	-	TRBJ1-6	TGTGCCAGCAGTTTAGTCAATTCACCCCTCCACTTT	CASSLVNSPLHF
11	TRBV29-1	TRBD1	-	TRBJ1-2	TGCAGCGGGGGGGACAGGGATGGCTACACCTTC	CSGGDRDGYTF
15	TRBV5-5	TRBD1	-	TRBJ1-1	TGTGCCAGCAGCTTGGGGTTTGACAGGGTGGCTGAAGCTTTCTTT	CASSLGFDRVAEAFF
16	TRBV29-1	-	-	TRBJ1-2	TGCAGCGCCAGCCGGGACACAGTATTCGCTAACTATGGCTACACCTTC	CSASRDTVFANYGYTF
16	TRBV9	TRBD2	-	TRBJ2-3	TGTGCCAGCAGCGTAGCGCTAGCGGGCCGCACAGATACGCAGTATTTT	CASSVALAGRTDTQYF
14	TRBV18	-	-	TRBJ2-7	TGTGCCAGCTCACTCCAAGACAGGTTCTACGAGCAGTACTTC	CASSLQDRFYEQYF
14	TRBV4-1	-	-	TRBJ1-1	TGCGCCAGCACAGACGGACGGGACTACACTGAAGCTTTCTTT	CASTDGRDYTEAFF
12	TRBV11-2	-	-	TRBJ1-1	TGTGCCAGCAGCCTGGGCAAACTTGAAGCTTTCTTT	CASSLGKLEAFF
12	TRBV24-1	-	-	TRBJ1-5	TGTGCCACCAGTGAGAAAAATCAGCCCCAGCATTTT	CATSEKNQPQHF
16	TRBV5-1	-	-	TRBJ2-7	TGCGCCAGCAGCTTGGAGGGCAGGGACTCGACCTACGAGCAGTACTTC	CASSLEGRDSTYEQYF
14	TRBV3-1/TRBV3-2	-	once	TRBJ2-5	TGTGCCAGCAGCCAAGACGATCGGCAACAGACCCAGTACTTC	CASSQDDRQQTQYF
15	TRBV10-1	TRBD1	-	TRBJ1-4	TGCGCCAGCGGGACAGGGGGCTCCGGTAATGAAAAACTGTTTTTT	CASGTGGSGNEKLFF
14	TRBV7-9	-	once	TRBJ1-4	TGTGCCAGCAGCTTAGGGGCGACTAATGAAAAACTGTTTTTT	CASSLGATNEKLFF
14	TRBV20-1	-	-	TRBJ1-5	TGCAGTGCTAGTTGGGTCGGGGTCGAGCAGCCCCAGCATTTT	CSASWVGVEQPQHF
12	TRBV28	-	-	TRBJ2-1	TGTGCCAGCAGTTTAGAGGACCCCGAGCAGTTCTTC	CASSLEDPEQFF
15	TRBV4-1	-	once	TRBJ2-3	TGCGCCAGCAGCCAAAGGGGACTCGGGACAGATACGCAGTATTTT	CASSQRGLGTDTQYF
15	TRBV5-6	-	-	TRBJ1-1	TGTGCCAGCAGCTTGGAAACAGGGCGAGGCACTGAAGCTTTCTTT	CASSLETGRGTEAFF
13	TRBV19	TRBD1	-	TRBJ1-1	TGTGCCAGTTGGGACAGGCGAATCACTGAAGCTTTCTTT	CASWDRRITEAFF
16	TRBV7-8	-	-	TRBJ2-1	TGTGCCAGCAGCAGGGACGGGTTCGGCTCCTACAATGAGCAGTTCTTC	CASSRDGFGSYNEQFF
12	TRBV2	-	-	TRBJ2-7	TGTGCCAGCAGTGAAGGGGGAAGCGAGCAGTACTTC	CASSEGGSEQYF
17	TRBV27	TRBD2	once	TRBJ2-3	TGTGCCAGCATCGACAGCGGGGGGGCATATAGCACAGATACGCAGTATTTT	CASIDSGGAYSTDTQYF
11	TRBV18	-	-	TRBJ1-2	TGTGCCAGCTCACCCGGAGGCGGCTACACCTTC	CASSPGGGYTF
15	TRBV19	TRBD2	-	TRBJ2-5	TGTGCCAGTAGCCTTGTTAGGACTAGCCTAGAGACCCAGTACTTC	CASSLVRTSLETQYF
16	TRBV27	-	-	TRBJ2-5	TGTGCCAGCAGTCCCCATTTCGGGGCTGGGGGAGAGACCCAGTACTTC	CASSPHFGAGGETQYF
15	TRBV27	-	-	TRBJ2-6	TGTGCCAGCAGTCCCCGGGTCACTGGGGCCAACGTCCTGACTTTC	CASSPRVTGANVLTF
14	TRBV5-4	-	few	TRBJ2-6	TGTGCCAGCAGCCGGGCGGCTGGGGCCAACGTCCTGACTTTC	CASSRAAGANVLTF
13	TRBV5-6	TRBD1	-	TRBJ2-2	TGTGCCAGCAGACAGGACAGGACCGGGGAGCTGTTTTTT	CASRQDRTGELFF
15	TRBV7-9	-	-	TRBJ1-6	TGTGCCAGCACCTCAGGGGATCCGCAATATTCACCCCTCCACTTT	CASTSGDPQYSPLHF
14	TRBV27	TRBD1	-	TRBJ1-4	TGTGCCAGCAGTCCGACAGGGGGGAATGAAAAACTGTTTTTT	CASSPTGGNEKLFF
14	TRBV10-1	-	-	TRBJ1-1	TGCGCCAGCAGTGAGTCGGGGAGTAGCACTGAAGCTTTCTTT	CASSESGSSTEAFF
14	TRBV9	-	once	TRBJ1-4	TGTGCCAGCAGCCCCCTGGCGGGGCTTGAAAAACTGTTTTTT	CASSPLAGLEKLFF
15	TRBV4-2	-	-	TRBJ2-7	TGTGCCAGCAGCCAGGCGTGGGGGGCCGGGGACGAGCAGTACTTC	CASSQAWGAGDEQYF
11	TRBV11-2	-	-	TRBJ2-1	TGTGCCAGCACCCGGGGCAATGAGCAGTTCTTC	CASTRGNEQFF